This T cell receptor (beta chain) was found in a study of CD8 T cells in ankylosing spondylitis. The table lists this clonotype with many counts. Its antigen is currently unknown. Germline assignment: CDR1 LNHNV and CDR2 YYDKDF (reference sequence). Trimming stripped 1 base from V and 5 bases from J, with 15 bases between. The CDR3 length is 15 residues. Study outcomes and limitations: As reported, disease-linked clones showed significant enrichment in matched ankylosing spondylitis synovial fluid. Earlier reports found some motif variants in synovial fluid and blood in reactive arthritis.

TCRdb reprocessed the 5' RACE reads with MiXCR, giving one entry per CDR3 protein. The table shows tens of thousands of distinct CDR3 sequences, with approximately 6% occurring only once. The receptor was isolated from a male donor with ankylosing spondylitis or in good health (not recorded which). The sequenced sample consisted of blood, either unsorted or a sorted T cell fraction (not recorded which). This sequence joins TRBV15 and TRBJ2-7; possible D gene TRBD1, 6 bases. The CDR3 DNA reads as TGTGCCACCAGCAGAGCCGGACAGAACCTCGACGAGCAGTACTTC. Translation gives CATSRAGQNLDEQYF. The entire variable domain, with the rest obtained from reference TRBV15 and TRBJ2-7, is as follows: DAMVIQNPRYQVTQFGKPVTLSCSQTLNHNVMYWYQQKSSQAPKLLFHYYDKDFNNEADTPDNFQSRRPNTSFCFLDIRSPGLGDTAMYLCATSRAGQNLDEQYFGPGTRLTVT.